Listed here are 17 T cell receptor beta chains from one sample, sequenced in a study of T cells after yellow fever vaccination. TCRdb reanalysed the 5' RACE reads using MiXCR and keeps one entry per CDR3 protein. The table includes under 600,000 distinct CDR3 sequences, approximately 12% detected once. Sample: PBMCs, taken on the day of the yellow fever booster vaccination. These receptors originate from a man aged 30 to 39 who received the YFV17D yellow fever vaccine.

This clonotype has a single count. The CDR3 here is CASRRIDSKKDTQYF. In DNA, the CDR3 is TGTGCGAGCAGGAGGATTGACTCTAAAAAGGATACGCAGTATTTT. V and J are TRBV10-3 and TRBJ2-3; D possibly corresponds to TRBD2 (5 bases). Looked up from germline, CDR1 is ENHRY and CDR2 is SYGVKD. There are 15 residues in the CDR3.

V usage is TRBV12-3 or TRBV12-4 and J usage is TRBJ2-1, with D possibly matching TRBD2 (6 bases). The V and J ends lost 5 bases and 7 bases respectively, with 12 bases between them. This CDR3 spans 13 amino acids. CDR3 sequence: CASSTEGRNEQFF. CDR3 nucleotides: TGTGCCAGCAGTACCGAGGGGAGGAATGAGCAGTTCTTC.

In its sample, this clonotype was seen a few times. This chain uses TRBV20-1 with TRBJ2-7; tentative D call: TRBD2 (7 bases). Germline V gene sequence: CDR1 DFQATT, CDR2 SNEGSKA (reference sequence). Trimming stripped 0 bases from V and 3 bases from J, with 30 bases between. The CDR3 contains 20 residues. CDR3 DNA sequence: TGCAGTGCTAGAGATCCAACCCAGGGGAGGGGAAATCTACTATTCTACGAGCAGTACTTC. Amino acid sequence: CSARDPTQGRGNLLFYEQYF.

J is TRBJ2-5 and V is TRBV9; D not resolved. V lost 2 bases and J lost 2, with 10 bases in between. Germline loops: CDR1 SGDLS, CDR2 YYNGEE. The CDR3 runs to 14 residues. CDR3 DNA: TGTGCCAGCAGCGTGTACGTCGGGCAAGAGACCCAGTACTTC. The encoded protein is CASSVYVGQETQYF. Complete variable domain (other parts from reference TRBV9 and TRBJ2-5): DSGVTQTPKHLITATGQRVTLRCSPRSGDLSVYWYQQSLDQGLQFLIQYYNGEERAKGNILERFSAQQFPDLHSELNLSSLELGDSALYFCASSVYVGQETQYFGPGTRLLVL.

J is TRBJ2-7 and V is TRBV20-1; 7 bases match TRBD1. Germline assignment: CDR1 DFQATT and CDR2 SNEGSKA (reference sequence). V shed 6 bases, J shed 0 bases, and the junction held 11 bases outside the gene matches. The CDR3 has 15 amino acids. In DNA, the CDR3 is TGCAGTGCGCGAGTTCCACGGGACAGCTCCTACGAGCAGTACTTC. Amino acid sequence: CSARVPRDSSYEQYF.

A few counts support this clonotype. V is TRBV20-1 and J is TRBJ1-4; TRBD1 matches 7 bases. Germline loops: CDR1 DFQATT, CDR2 SNEGSKA (reference sequence). Germline trimming cut 3 bases from V and 11 bases from J; bases unmatched to any gene: 3. CDR3 length equals 11 residues. The CDR3 here is CSARTTGKLFF. The DNA of the CDR3 is TGCAGTGCTAGGACGACAGGGAAACTGTTTTTT.

V gene TRBV20-1 combines with J gene TRBJ1-5; D perhaps matches TRBD1 (5 bases). CDR1 is DFQATT and CDR2 is SNEGSKA in the germline V gene (reference sequence). Trimming took 3 bases from V and 4 from J, leaving 16 bases between them. There are 15 residues in the CDR3. CDR3 amino acids: CSASLPGGWNQPQHF. The CDR3 DNA is TGCAGTGCTAGCCTTCCGGGGGGATGGAATCAGCCCCAGCATTTT.

The sample holds many counts of this clonotype. The V gene is TRBV5-8, the J gene TRBJ2-2; D is unclear. The germline V gene has CDR1 SGHTS and CDR2 YDEGEE. Trimming left V 4 bases short and J 5 bases short, with 18 bases between. CDR3 length: 16 residues. The CDR3 sequence: CASSHQRQVTTGELFF. CDR3 bases: TGTGCCAGCAGCCATCAGCGACAAGTAACGACCGGGGAGCTGTTTTTT. The entire variable domain, with the rest obtained from reference TRBV5-8 and TRBJ2-2, is as follows: EAGVTQSPTHLIKTRGQQATLRCSPISGHTSVYWYQQALGLGLQFLLWYDEGEERNRGNFPPRFSGRQFPNYSSELNVNALELEDSALYLCASSHQRQVTTGELFFGEGSRLTVL.

A few counts support this clonotype. The V call is TRBV4-1, the J call TRBJ2-1; 8 bases are shared with TRBD2. The CDR3 extends over 16 amino acids. V was clipped by 1 base and J by 8 bases; unmatched bases: 10. In germline, CDR1 is MGHRA, CDR2 YSYEKL. The CDR3 bases are TGCGCCAGCAGCCAAGTTTTCGGGACTAGGACGGATGAGCAGTTCTTC. This gives the protein CASSQVFGTRTDEQFF.

The gene calls are TRBV7-2 and TRBJ2-1; 7 bases map to TRBD2. There are 17 residues in the CDR3. With 2 bases clipped from V and 0 bases from J, the junction kept 7 bases outside the gene matches. Per the germline V gene, CDR1 is SGHTA and CDR2 is FQGNSA. For the CDR3, the DNA is TGTGCCAGCAGCTTAAGGGGCGGGGGAAGCTCCTACAATGAGCAGTTCTTC. Residues: CASSLRGGGSSYNEQFF.

This clonotype was found a few times. The chain has TRBV11-2 and TRBJ2-1, with TRBD2 identical over 15 bases. From germline, CDR1 is SGHAT and CDR2 FQNNGV. The CDR3 totals 18 residues. With V trimmed by 5 bases and J by 3 bases, 8 bases remained unmatched. This chain's CDR3 is CASSQGLAGGNNYNEQFF. In DNA, the CDR3 is TGTGCCAGCAGCCAGGGACTAGCGGGAGGAAACAACTACAATGAGCAGTTCTTC. Full variable domain (rest looked up from reference TRBV11-2 and TRBJ2-1): EAGVAQSPRYKIIEKRQSVAFWCNPISGHATLYWYQQILGQGPKLLIQFQNNGVVDDSQLPKDRFSAERLKGVDSTLKIQPAKLEDSAVYLCASSQGLAGGNNYNEQFFGPGTRLTVL.

This chain joins TRBV20-1 and TRBJ2-7; 7 bases are a match to TRBD1. The CDR3 runs to 14 residues. With V trimmed by 3 bases and J by 0 bases, 5 bases remained unmatched. Germline values: CDR1 DFQATT, CDR2 SNEGSKA (reference sequence). CDR3 nucleotide sequence: TGCAGTGCTAGTTTGACAGGGAACTCCTACGAGCAGTACTTC. This codes for CSASLTGNSYEQYF.

This clonotype was detected only a few times. This chain uses TRBV14 with TRBJ1-6; tentative D call: TRBD1 (5 bases). Per germline, CDR1 SGHDN and CDR2 FVKESK. Trimming pared 5 bases from V and 11 bases from J, leaving 19 bases between. The CDR3 totals 15 residues. CDR3 nucleotides: TGTGCCAGCAGCAACCGGGGGGAGGTTTTACCACCCCTCCACTTT. Its protein is CASSNRGEVLPPLHF.

This clonotype has more than one count but fewer than ten. The chain couples TRBV20-1 to TRBJ2-7, with D perhaps matching TRBD2 (6 bases). This CDR3 has 13 residues. V gave up 5 bases and J gave up 5 bases, with 16 bases separating them. Germline CDR1 is DFQATT and CDR2 is SNEGSKA (reference sequence). CDR3 loop: CSAPAETRDEQYF. The DNA of the CDR3 is TGCAGTGCTCCGGCCGAGACTAGAGACGAGCAGTACTTC.

V and J are TRBV6-1 and TRBJ2-2; no clear D gene. Trimming removed 6 bases from V and 4 bases from J, with 9 bases in between. Per germline, CDR1 MNHNS and CDR2 SASEGT. The CDR3 has 13 amino acids. The CDR3 here is CASRPQATGELFF. The CDR3 DNA follows: TGTGCCAGCAGACCTCAGGCCACCGGGGAGCTGTTTTTT.

The V call is TRBV5-1, the J call TRBJ2-1, with 9 bases lining up with TRBD2. The CDR3 extends over 15 amino acids. Germline V lookup: CDR1 SGHRS, CDR2 YFSETQ. J lost 5 bases, V lost 4 bases, and 7 bases had no gene match. CDR3 sequence reads: CASSHHGTSNNEQFF. The CDR3 DNA follows: TGCGCCAGCAGCCACCACGGGACTAGCAACAATGAGCAGTTCTTC.

This clonotype has just a few counts. V is TRBV11-2 and J is TRBJ1-6, with 7 positions matching TRBD1. The CDR3 contains 18 residues. With V trimmed by 6 bases and J by 7 bases, 18 bases remained unmatched. CDR1 and CDR2 (germline): SGHAT, FQNNGV. The CDR3 loop is CASSIRGSFLAYNSPLHF. Here the CDR3 DNA reads TGTGCCAGCAGTATCAGGGGGTCCTTTTTGGCGTACAATTCACCCCTCCACTTT. Full variable domain (rest looked up from reference TRBV11-2 and TRBJ1-6): EAGVAQSPRYKIIEKRQSVAFWCNPISGHATLYWYQQILGQGPKLLIQFQNNGVVDDSQLPKDRFSAERLKGVDSTLKIQPAKLEDSAVYLCASSIRGSFLAYNSPLHFGNGTRLTVT.